This TCR beta chain was identified during a study of blood T cell repertoires in COVID-19 (dated by TCRdb to 2019 to 2021). For the wider study: The collaborator samples originated in the United States, Italy and Spain and spanned the acute and convalescent phases of COVID-19. Sample metadata almost always included a de-identified subject ID, COVID-19 status, age in years and sex. Subjects who had been exposed to COVID-19, were actively infected with it, or had recovered from it provided the deeply sampled blood TCRbeta repertoires that made up the dataset. Where available, HLA class I and class II types were obtained from metadata supplied by the sample provider rather than from assay-based typing. The repertoires were made available in a free public database intended to serve as a resource for research on the immune response to SARS-CoV-2. The samples were drawn from two sources: the first 160 participants of the ongoing ImmuneRACE study, and 1,000 to 1,500 subjects contributed by 6 global collaborators. The prospective study material was composed of cDNA or gDNA derived from T cells, B-cell-depleted T cells, or PBMCs. The research as a whole found: The amount of clinical and demographic metadata varied by source and participant and was provided uncurated.

Of note for this clone: Its antigen remains undetermined. Base qualities are not at hand, and no much larger clone is one base apart.

The immunoSEQ Assay, a bias-controlled multiplex PCR, was used to amplify TCRbeta CDR3 regions from genomic DNA. In the source study's methods: Within the assay, amplification of reference gene primers was used to estimate how many nucleated cells each sample contained. To quantify the absolute abundance of each unique TCRbeta CDR3 rearrangement, sequence reads were collapsed and filtered. For each sample, productive Simpson clonality was calculated as the square root of Simpson's diversity index across productive rearrangements. As stored in TCRdb, this immuneACCESS dataset retains in-frame rearrangements with V and J assigned. A fraction of the clones does not appear; measured against another copy, unresolved V genes explain less than half of the discrepancy, and the remainder lacks a known reason. The D gene and trimming were derived from the DNA, and the V and J assignments and clone size from that table. Across this sample there are about 120,000 clones, with approximately 85% seen only once. 15% to 20% of the sample is in the top ten clones.

One collaborating source in Seattle enrolled patients while the patients were actively infected and followed the patients over time throughout the course of disease. Each collaborating institution followed its own protocols to collect whole blood in K2EDTA tubes. Collaborator samples were shipped for TCRbeta analysis as frozen whole blood, isolated PBMCs, or DNA extracted from either sample type. Clipping removes 4 bases from V and 8 bases from J, with 15 as the unmatched junction base count. CDR1 MNHEY and CDR2 SMNVEV are derived from the germline V gene (reference sequence). The CDR3 numbers 16 residues from cysteine through phenylalanine. Solely the CDR3 DNA is kept, with 48 bases framed from the first base.

The sequence was collected from a young man with COVID-19, enrolled during active disease. Material: peripheral blood. Recombination linked TRBV27 to TRBJ1-2; 8 junctional bases match TRBD1. The CDR3 in this case is CASSYHRDRRRYGYTF. The nucleotides are TGTGCCAGCAGTTACCACCGGGACAGGCGCCGGTACGGCTACACCTTC.